Sequencing of this T cell receptor beta chain was carried out in a study of T cell changes during pregnancy in multiple sclerosis. This table comes from immunoSEQ multiplex PCR, and its TCRdb copy is limited to in-frame clones, with some not included. The repertoire holds 15,000 to 25,000 clones, approximately 86% seen once, with 20% in the top ten. The sequenced sample was CD8+ T cells from peripheral blood mononuclear cells, obtained after pregnancy. This receptor was identified in a female donor in good health, enrolled as a control in a pregnancy study.

The CDR3 sequence: CASSPPRQGNEQFF. The CDR3 bases are TGTGCCAGCAGCCCCCCGCGGCAGGGCAATGAGCAGTTCTTC. The chain joins TRBV7-9 to TRBJ2-1; D perhaps matches TRBD1 (5 bases). Germline CDR1 and CDR2: SEHNR and FQNEAQ (reference sequence). This CDR3 comprises 14 residues. V was clipped by 5 bases and J by 6 bases, with 14 bases between them.